This entry describes one T cell receptor (beta chain). This specimen belongs to a study of blood T cell repertoires in COVID-19. The wider study: The United States, Italy and Spain provided the acute and convalescent COVID-19 samples. From T cells, B-cell-depleted T cells, or PBMCs came the material, which was cDNA or gDNA.

Original data processing: Reference gene primer amplification gave nucleated cell count estimates. Assay used: immunoSEQ multiplex PCR; TCRdb lists only in-frame clones, some missing. V and J calls and clone size come straight from that table; D and trimming were deduced from the DNA. The repertoire holds approximately 180,000 clones, with more than 75% as singletons. Looked up from germline, CDR1 is KGHDR and CDR2 is SFDVKD. Trimming removed 4 bases from V and 2 bases from J, with 15 bases in between. The length of the CDR3 is 16 residues. This sequence joins TRBV24-1 and TRBJ2-3; possibly TRBD1 for D (5 bases). The material sequenced was peripheral blood. This receptor was taken from a human donor in a cohort sampled during active COVID-19. The CDR3 nucleotides read TGTGCCACCAGTGACCCAACAGGTTTTACCACAGATACGCAGTATTTT. Translating gives CATSDPTGFTTDTQYF.